This TCR beta chain was recovered during a study of cytomegalovirus exposure and HLA in healthy donors. The V gene's germline CDR1 is LNHDA and CDR2 SQIVND (reference sequence). The CDR3 is 13 residues long. V gave up 3 bases and J gave up 15 bases, with 18 bases separating them. PCR amplification relied on 60 Vbeta primers (plus 13 Jbeta primers). The method was immunoSEQ multiplex PCR; TCRdb's version includes in-frame clones alone and lacks a portion of them. Of 150,000 or so clones listed, approximately 84% were seen once; the top ten hold approximately 1.5%. The sequenced material came from PBMCs. The chain joins TRBV19 to TRBJ1-5, with a tentative D call TRBD1 (6 bases). The clonotype originates from a man aged 30-40 years in good health and CMV-seropositive. The CDR3 is CASSIIARDTRHF. Here the CDR3 DNA reads TGTGCCAGTAGTATTATCGCCCGGGACACACGGCATTTT.